These 22 T cell receptor beta chains were all obtained from the same sample, sequenced in a study of cytomegalovirus exposure and HLA in healthy donors. The PCR contained 60 Vbeta and 13 Jbeta primers. Clones were read by immunoSEQ multiplex PCR, and TCRdb kept only the in-frame ones, dropping some. The repertoire consists of roughly 150,000 clones, with roughly 68% occurring once and the leading ten covering 8.5% to 12%. Sequences were obtained from PBMCs. These receptor sequences come from a man aged 25 to 40 in good health and CMV-seropositive.

The chain has TRBV14 and TRBJ2-2; 9 bases map to TRBD1. The CDR3 runs to 17 residues. CDR1 is SGHDN and CDR2 is FVKESK in the germline V gene. The J segment lost 3 bases and the V segment lost 0 bases, leaving 5 bases of the junction unmatched. The CDR3 sequence is CASSQEGQGFDTGELFF. In DNA, the CDR3 is TGTGCCAGCAGCCAAGAAGGACAGGGGTTTGACACCGGGGAGCTGTTTTTT.

As for this clone: The junction shows a germline mismatch at one end, possibly a read error. The same CDR3 arises from other DNA sequences in this sample as well. V is TRBV10-3 and J is TRBJ1-1; D uncertain. This CDR3 contains 19 residues. CDR1 is ENHRY, CDR2 SYGVKD, per germline. The DNA for the CDR3 is TGTGCCATCAGTGAGTCGAATCCCTGGAAGGGAGGACTGAACACTGAAGCCTTCTTT. Amino acids: CAISESNPWKGGLNTEAFF.

This clone appeared a single time. The chain is built from TRBV28 and TRBJ2-7, with D tentatively TRBD1 (6 bases). Germline V gene sequence: CDR1 MDHEN, CDR2 SYDVKM. V was cut by 10 bases and J by 7 bases, with 20 bases left in between. This CDR3 has 13 amino acids. In DNA, the CDR3 is TGTGCCATCACCGGGACAAGGTCTTGGGAGCAGTACTTC. Protein: CAITGTRSWEQYF.

V and J are TRBV2 and TRBJ2-5, with D possibly matching TRBD1 (6 bases). The J call is in doubt because the DNA end fits TRBJ2-7 better. CDR1 is SNHLY and CDR2 is FYNNEI in the germline V gene. CDR3 length equals 15 residues. The CDR3 loop reads CASSDPTGWSYEQYF. CDR3 nucleotide sequence: TGTGCCAGCAGTGACCCTACAGGGTGGTCCTACGAGCAGTACTTC.

This chain connects TRBV6-5 to TRBJ2-7, with 10 nucleotides matching TRBD1. Trimming at V came to 4 bases and at J to 5 bases, leaving 8 bases not matched to a gene. The CDR3 length is 15 residues. Per germline, CDR1 MNHEY and CDR2 SVGAGI. CDR3 DNA sequence: TGTGCCAGCAGTTCCCAAGACAGGGGGCAGAACGAGCAGTACTTC. Its translation: CASSSQDRGQNEQYF.

The rearrangement joins TRBV18 to TRBJ2-1, with a possible D match to TRBD2 (6 bases). Trimming cost V 2 bases and J 4 bases, with 9 bases left between them. The CDR3 is made up of 14 amino acids. The germline V gene has CDR1 KGHSH and CDR2 LQKENI. DNA of the CDR3: TGTGCCAGCTCACCAGCGGGACTGTACAATGAGCAGTTCTTC. Translated: CASSPAGLYNEQFF.

The V and J genes are TRBV7-2 and TRBJ2-2; TRBD2 might be the D (5 bases). Trimming shortened V by 5 bases and J by 2 bases, and 15 bases separated the two germline ends. The CDR3 totals 16 residues. Germline CDR1 is SGHTA and CDR2 is FQGNSA. CDR3: CASSPFGGSNTGELFF. The CDR3 bases are TGTGCCAGCAGCCCCTTCGGCGGGTCCAACACCGGGGAGCTGTTTTTT.

Worth noting for this clone: The junction and the germline gene differ at one end; a read error may be behind it. The same CDR3 is also encoded by other DNA sequences in this sample. V and J are TRBV9 and TRBJ1-1; possibly TRBD1 for D (5 bases). The CDR3 covers 14 residues. Germline-derived CDR1 and CDR2 are SGDLS and YYNGEE. CDR3 in DNA: TGTGCCAGCAGCCCAAAACAGGAGAACACTGAGGCTTTCTTT. Translation gives CASSPKQENTEAFF. The whole variable domain, remainder taken from reference TRBV9 and TRBJ1-1, is DSGVTQTPKHLITATGQRVTLRCSPRSGDLSVYWYQQSLDQGLQFLIQYYNGEERAKGNILERFSAQQFPDLHSELNLSSLELGDSALYFCASSPKQENTEAFFGQGTRLTVV.

V and J are TRBV19 and TRBJ2-5, with D maybe TRBD1 (6 bases). CDR1 is LNHDA and CDR2 is SQIVND in the germline V gene (reference sequence). V was cut by 5 bases and J by 1 base, with 14 bases left in between. This CDR3 is 15 amino acids long. The CDR3 protein is CASSSDRSLQETQYF. CDR3 nucleotide sequence: TGTGCCAGTAGTTCTGACAGGAGCCTCCAAGAGACCCAGTACTTC.

The CDR3 DNA sequence: TGTGCCAGCAGCTTAGGACTAGCGGGAGGATCCGCAGATACGCAGTATTTT. Amino acid sequence: CASSLGLAGGSADTQYF. The chain has TRBV7-6 and TRBJ2-3, with TRBD2 identical over 13 bases. The CDR3 loop spans 17 amino acids. With V trimmed by 1 base and J by 4 bases, 5 bases remained unmatched. The germline CDR1 and CDR2 sequences are SGHVS and FNYEAQ.

As regards this clone: One junction end does not reproduce the germline sequence, and a read error may be involved. The rearrangement links TRBV7-9 to TRBJ2-3, with D unresolved. The germline gives CDR1 SEHNR, CDR2 FQNEAQ (reference sequence). The CDR3 is made up of 11 amino acids. The CDR3 region is CSSKQSGTQYF. The CDR3 DNA follows: TGTTCCAGCAAGCAATCAGGAACGCAGTATTTT.

The rearrangement uses TRBV5-6 and TRBJ1-1; D possibly corresponds to TRBD1 (6 bases). Germline values: CDR1 SGHDT, CDR2 YYEEEE. V was trimmed by 6 bases and J by 0 bases, leaving 15 bases between them. The CDR3 is 15 amino acids. The CDR3 spells CASTETGPMNTEAFF. CDR3 bases: TGTGCCAGCACCGAAACAGGGCCGATGAACACTGAAGCTTTCTTT. The full variable domain, completed using reference TRBV5-6 and TRBJ1-1, is DAGVTQSPTHLIKTRGQQVTLRCSPKSGHDTVSWYQQALGQGPQFIFQYYEEEERQRGNFPDRFSGHQFPNYSSELNVNALLLGDSALYLCASTETGPMNTEAFFGQGTRLTVV.

The chain employs TRBV7-9 and TRBJ1-2; D not resolved. V was trimmed by 5 bases and J by 7 bases, leaving 17 bases between them. This CDR3 region has 14 residues. Looked up from germline, CDR1 is SEHNR and CDR2 is FQNEAQ (reference sequence). Here the CDR3 DNA reads TGTGCCAGCAGCCCCGAGGAGGTCCCAGGTGGCTACACCTTC. Translation gives CASSPEEVPGGYTF.

The chain recombines TRBV5-6 with TRBJ2-7; 7 nucleotides agree with TRBD1. The CDR3 spans 15 residues. Germline V gene lookup returns CDR1 SGHDT and CDR2 YYEEEE. Trimming removed 0 bases from V and 0 bases from J; junction bases left unmatched: 3. The CDR3 loop is CASSLAGTVSYEQYF. CDR3 coding DNA: TGTGCCAGCAGCTTGGCCGGGACAGTCTCCTACGAGCAGTACTTC.

The rearrangement uses TRBV27 and TRBJ2-4; 10 bases are a match to TRBD2. V lost 0 bases, J lost 1 base, and 9 bases stayed unmatched. Germline-derived CDR1 and CDR2 are MNHEY and SMNVEV (reference sequence). The CDR3 has 19 amino acids. DNA for the CDR3: TGTGCCAGCAGTTTATCAGTGTCTAGCGGGAGTGGGGCCAAAAACATTCAGTACTTC. This sequence encodes CASSLSVSSGSGAKNIQYF.

This chain uses TRBV28 with TRBJ1-2; tentative D call: TRBD1 (6 bases). Trimming removed 6 bases from V and 4 bases from J, with 12 bases in between. Germline CDR1 MDHEN, CDR2 SYDVKM. The CDR3 spans 13 residues. The CDR3 nucleotides are TGTGCCAGCAGCCCTTGGACAGCCTATGGCTACACCTTC. It is translated as CASSPWTAYGYTF.

The rearrangement links TRBV5-6 to TRBJ2-2, with 11 bases that match TRBD2. Germline V gives CDR1 SGHDT, CDR2 YYEEEE. The CDR3 runs 16 residues. The J segment lost 2 bases and the V segment lost 4 bases, leaving 4 bases of the junction unmatched. CDR3 in DNA: TGTGCCAGCAGCGATAGCGGGAGGGATAACACCGGGGAGCTGTTTTTT. Encoded protein: CASSDSGRDNTGELFF.

This clone was seen only once. The V call is TRBV21-1, the J call TRBJ2-3; the table's D call TRBD2 went unverified against the DNA. TRBV21-1 is listed as a pseudogene. The length of the CDR3 is 22 residues. The CDR3 is CASSKEVTSGSRRPKYSDTQYF. In nucleotides, the CDR3 is TGTGCCAGCAGCAAAGAGGTGACTAGCGGGAGTCGGCGCCCGAAATACTCGGATACGCAGTATTTT.

The chain is built from TRBV29-1 and TRBJ2-7; D gene unclear. Per the germline V gene, CDR1 is SQVTM and CDR2 is ANQGSEA. Trimming cost V 4 bases and J 7 bases, with 14 bases left between them. This CDR3 region has 12 residues. The DNA of the CDR3 is TGCAGCGTTGTAGTGCCATCGGAGGAGCAGTACTTC. This encodes CSVVVPSEEQYF.

This clone was counted a single time. The V gene is TRBV7-9, the J gene TRBJ2-1; a possible D gene is TRBD2 (6 bases). The CDR3 runs to 15 residues. Germline-derived CDR1 and CDR2 are SEHNR and FQNEAQ (reference sequence). The V end lost 7 bases, the J end lost 0 bases, and 13 bases lay between the germline ends. This chain's CDR3 is CASTISGSSYNEQFF. In DNA, the CDR3 is TGTGCCAGCACCATTAGCGGCTCCTCCTACAATGAGCAGTTCTTC.

The chain is built from TRBV29-1 and TRBJ1-3; TRBD1 matches at 7 bases. Trimming removed 5 bases from V and 2 bases from J; junction bases left unmatched: 12. This CDR3 is 16 amino acids long. The V gene's germline CDR1 is SQVTM and CDR2 ANQGSEA. This chain's CDR3 is CSVSGSGGDPGNTIYF. The CDR3 bases are TGCAGCGTTTCCGGGTCAGGGGGAGATCCTGGAAACACCATATATTTT.

V and J are TRBV21-1 and TRBJ1-4; the table names TRBD1, a call not compared with the DNA. TRBV21-1 is deemed a pseudogene. The CDR3 sequence is 14 residues long. CDR3 nucleotide sequence: TGTGCCAGCAGCACAGGGCAGAGAAATGAAAAACTGTTTTTT. Amino acid sequence: CASSTGQRNEKLFF.